A selection of T cell receptor beta chains follows, all from one sample in a study of cytomegalovirus exposure and HLA in healthy donors. Produced via immunoSEQ multiplex PCR; TCRdb's table is partial and in-frame only. This sample yields a few hundred thousand clones, of which over 85% are seen a single time; less than 2.5% belongs to the top ten. The sample comprised PBMCs. The receptors here all came from a woman aged 18-35 years in good health and CMV-seronegative. The CDR3 runs from the conserved cysteine through the conserved F or W. The D gene is left open where the match is weak. Not all rows give a size; the values are once, few, many and, for expanded clones, a class.

D	size	V	J	DNA	CDR3
-	-	TRBV9	TRBJ2-3	TGTGCCAGCAGCGCGGAGCGACCAAGCACAGATACGCAGTATTTT	CASSAERPSTDTQYF
-	-	TRBV15	TRBJ1-4	TGTGCCACCAGCCCCCGGACACCTTCGGCAACTAATGAAAAACTGTTTTTT	CATSPRTPSATNEKLFF
-	-	TRBV7-3	TRBJ2-1	TGTGCCAGCAGCTGGGGGACATCTAACAATGAGCAGTTCTTC	CASSWGTSNNEQFF
-	-	TRBV18	TRBJ2-1	TGTGCCAGCTCACCACGAGGGGCGGGGCGGAATGAGCAGTTCTTC	CASSPRGAGRNEQFF
TRBD1	-	TRBV7-3	TRBJ2-3	TGTGCCAGCAGCTTAGGCAGGGGGCTCACAGATACGCAGTATTTT	CASSLGRGLTDTQYF
-	-	TRBV9	TRBJ1-4	TGTGCCAGCAGCGTAGAGAATGGGGGGGCACCTAATGAAAAACTGTTTTTT	CASSVENGGAPNEKLFF
-	-	TRBV20-1	TRBJ2-7	TGCAGTGCCCAGACCCTAGGCGAGCAGTACTTC	CSAQTLGEQYF
-	-	TRBV2	TRBJ1-1	TGTGCCAGCAATCCCATACGGGGGACTGAAGCTTTCTTT	CASNPIRGTEAFF
-	-	TRBV9	TRBJ1-1	TGTGCCAGCAGCCTAGAACAGGCGAACACTGAAGCTTTCTTT	CASSLEQANTEAFF
TRBD2	once	TRBV5-1	TRBJ2-1	TGCGCCAGCACCCTACTAGCGGGGGCCTACAATGAGCAGTTCTTC	CASTLLAGAYNEQFF
TRBD1	-	TRBV7-6	TRBJ2-7	TGTGCCAGCAGCTTAGCGCCGGGACAGAGTTCAGGGGAGCAGTACTTC	CASSLAPGQSSGEQYF
-	-	TRBV5-6	TRBJ2-7	TGTGCCAGCAGCTTCGGGTTGAGCTCCGGCTCCTACGAGCAGTACTTC	CASSFGLSSGSYEQYF
-	-	TRBV28	TRBJ2-7	TGTGCCAGCAGCCCCCCGCGCTCCTTCTCCTACGAGCAGTACTTC	CASSPPRSFSYEQYF
TRBD1	-	TRBV7-9	TRBJ2-5	TGTGCCAGCAGCTTAGCGGGACAGGGAGAGACCCAGTACTTC	CASSLAGQGETQYF
-	-	TRBV5-5	TRBJ2-7	TGTGCCAGCAGCCCTAATCCCAGGGTCTACGAGCAGTACTTC	CASSPNPRVYEQYF
TRBD2	-	TRBV4-1	TRBJ2-5	TGCGCCAGCAGCCCGGCAGCGGGGCCGGGAGAGACCCAGTACTTC	CASSPAAGPGETQYF
TRBD2	-	TRBV4-2	TRBJ2-2	TGTGCCAGCAGCCATCCCTCGGGGGGGTTGGGCACCGGGGAGCTGTTTTTT	CASSHPSGGLGTGELFF
TRBD2	-	TRBV7-9	TRBJ2-3	TGTGCCAGCAGCCCCGCGGGGGGGCATACGCAGTATTTT	CASSPAGGHTQYF
TRBD1	-	TRBV6-5	TRBJ2-3	TGTGCCAGCAGTAGACAGGGGCCAAGAGGAGATACGCAGTATTTT	CASSRQGPRGDTQYF
-	-	TRBV9	TRBJ2-7	TGTGCCAGCAGCGTAGCAGAGGAAAGCGAGCAGTACTTC	CASSVAEESEQYF
-	-	TRBV7-3	TRBJ2-2	TGTGCCAGCAGGACGGGACACCTGAACACCGGGGAGCTGTTTTTT	CASRTGHLNTGELFF
TRBD1	few	TRBV13	TRBJ1-6	TGTGCCAGCAGCCTCGAGGGACAGCTTTTAGATTCACCCCTCCACTTT	CASSLEGQLLDSPLHF
-	-	TRBV11-2	TRBJ1-5	TGTGCCAGCAGCTTTAATCGGGGAAATCAGCCCCAGCATTTT	CASSFNRGNQPQHF
TRBD1	-	TRBV6-6	TRBJ2-1	TGTGCCAGCAGTTACCCGGACAGGGGAGACAATGAGCAGTTCTTC	CASSYPDRGDNEQFF
-	-	TRBV6-5	TRBJ1-6	TGTGCCAGCAGTTACTCTCGCTTAAACGGTTCACCCCTCCACTTT	CASSYSRLNGSPLHF
-	once	TRBV29-1	TRBJ2-5	TGCAGCGTTGACCGGAGCGACGGAGAGACCCAGTACTTC	CSVDRSDGETQYF
TRBD1	-	TRBV27	TRBJ2-7	TGTGCCAGCAGTTTAATCCCGGAGTGGACAGGGTCCTACGAGCAGTACTTC	CASSLIPEWTGSYEQYF
-	once	TRBV6-1	TRBJ1-2	TGTGCCAGCAGTGAAGACAGCCTCGGGAGTGGCTACACCTTC	CASSEDSLGSGYTF
-	once	TRBV7-7	TRBJ2-1	TGTGCCAGCAGCTTAGGCGGGACCTACAATGAGCAGTTCTTC	CASSLGGTYNEQFF
TRBD1	-	TRBV5-8	TRBJ2-3	TGTGCCAGCAGCGTGGGACAGGATAAGCAGTATTTT	CASSVGQDKQYF
TRBD1	few	TRBV6-1	TRBJ1-2	TGTGCCAGCAGTGTAAGACCGGGACAGAGCTATGGCTACACCTTC	CASSVRPGQSYGYTF
-	once	TRBV18	TRBJ1-2	TGTGCCAGCTCTCCCTCAAGGGGACAAACGAACTATGGCTACACCTTC	CASSPSRGQTNYGYTF
TRBD2	-	TRBV29-1	TRBJ2-7	TGCAGCGTCTACGGACTAGATGGGTACGAGCGGTACTTC	CSVYGLDGYERYF
-	-	TRBV7-8	TRBJ1-3	TGTGCCAGCACCCCGGGGGGGCACTCTGGAAACACCATATATTTT	CASTPGGHSGNTIYF
-	-	TRBV6-6	TRBJ1-6	TGTGCCAGCAGTGACACAGGCCAGGCTTCACCCCTCCACTTT	CASSDTGQASPLHF
-	-	TRBV21-1	TRBJ2-1	TGTGCCAGCATCACACAGGGTTTCGATGAGCAGTTCTTC	CASITQGFDEQFF
-	-	TRBV7-8	TRBJ1-6	TGTGCCAGCAGCTTATATCTTGCGGGGTTTGCTTCACCCCTCCACTTT	CASSLYLAGFASPLHF
-	-	TRBV29-1	TRBJ1-1	TGCAGCGTTGAAGATCCCGGGTCGATAACGATGGGGCTTTTCTTT	CSVEDPGSITMGLFF
-	-	TRBV9	TRBJ2-7	TGTGCCAGCAGCGGCCGACAGGGAGGTAGAAAGCAGTACTTC	CASSGRQGGRKQYF
TRBD2	-	TRBV2	TRBJ2-7	TGTGCCAGCAGTTTCGGGGGGGTGGCCTACGAGCAGTACTTC	CASSFGGVAYEQYF
TRBD2	once	TRBV10-1	TRBJ2-3	TGCGCCCTGAACCCGGGGGGATCTAGCACAGATACGCAGTATTTT	CALNPGGSSTDTQYF
-	-	TRBV5-6	TRBJ1-2	TGTGCCAGCCGATTTGGACAGTACTATGGCTACACCTTC	CASRFGQYYGYTF
-	-	TRBV5-4	TRBJ1-4	TGTGCCAGCAGCTTGAAGGGGCTCGGTGAAAAACTGTTTTTT	CASSLKGLGEKLFF
TRBD1	-	TRBV27	TRBJ2-3	TGTGCCAGCAGTTTATCTTGGCAGGGGGCCGCAGATACGCAGTATTTT	CASSLSWQGAADTQYF
TRBD1	once	TRBV10-3	TRBJ1-1	TGTGCCATCACCGAAGAGACAGGGGGGATCACTGAAGCTTTCTTT	CAITEETGGITEAFF
-	-	TRBV10-3	TRBJ1-4	TGTGCCATCAGTGACGGGGGGAACAATGAAAAACTGTTTTTT	CAISDGGNNEKLFF
-	-	TRBV19	TRBJ2-3	TGTGCCAGTAGTATGGAGACTACCTTCGGTACGCAGTATTTT	CASSMETTFGTQYF
TRBD1	few	TRBV7-9	TRBJ1-2	TGTGCCAGCAGCTCATCTTCGACAGGGCTCCCTTTTAACTATGGCTACACCTTC	CASSSSSTGLPFNYGYTF
-	-	TRBV5-7	TRBJ1-2	TGTGCCAGCAGCTTGGAAACCAAACTCTATGGCTACACCTTC	CASSLETKLYGYTF
TRBD1	-	TRBV27	TRBJ2-7	TGTGCCAGCAGTCCCTGGACAGGGGCCGAGCAGTACTTC	CASSPWTGAEQYF
TRBD2	-	TRBV7-8	TRBJ2-1	TGTGCCAGCAGCCCCCCGGGGGGGTACAATGAGCAGTTCTTC	CASSPPGGYNEQFF